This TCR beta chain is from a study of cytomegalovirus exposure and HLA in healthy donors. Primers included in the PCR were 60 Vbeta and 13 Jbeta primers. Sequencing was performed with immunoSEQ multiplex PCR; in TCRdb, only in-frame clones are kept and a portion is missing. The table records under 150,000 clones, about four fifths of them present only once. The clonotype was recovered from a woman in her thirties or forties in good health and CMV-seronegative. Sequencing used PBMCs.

CDR3 coding DNA: TGTGCCAGCAGCTTGGTTTCCGGGAAAGAGACCCAGTACTTC. Residues: CASSLVSGKETQYF. This chain joins TRBV5-6 and TRBJ2-5; a possible D gene is TRBD2 (5 bases). The CDR3 is 14 amino acids. The V gene's germline CDR1 is SGHDT and CDR2 YYEEEE. Trimming took 0 bases from V and 3 from J, leaving 9 bases between them. The full variable domain, with the rest looked up from reference TRBV5-6 and TRBJ2-5, is DAGVTQSPTHLIKTRGQQVTLRCSPKSGHDTVSWYQQALGQGPQFIFQYYEEEERQRGNFPDRFSGHQFPNYSSELNVNALLLGDSALYLCASSLVSGKETQYFGPGTRLLVL.